This T cell receptor beta chain was found in a study of T cell responses to AZD1222 COVID-19 vaccine. The data were produced by immunoSEQ multiplex PCR, yet TCRdb's version contains in-frame clones alone and is incomplete. Counted here are about 170,000 clones, roughly nine tenths occurring once; the ten biggest clones make up roughly 6.9%. As for this clone: Its antigen is undetermined.

Germline-derived CDR1 and CDR2 are MNHEY and SVGAGI. V was pared by 4 bases and J by 4 bases, with 8 bases of the junction left unmatched. This CDR3 has 15 amino acids. Overall study findings and caveats: Recipients of two AZD1222 doses showed rising Spike-specific TCR breadth and depth. Baseline testing showed seropositivity in only a handful of AZD1222 recipients.

The chain recombines TRBV6-5 with TRBJ2-5, with TRBD1 matching 8 bases. This sample comprised peripheral blood, obtained on day 0 of AZD1222 vaccination. The sequence came from an adult in good health. The CDR3 DNA reads as TGTGCCAGCAGTTCTCTCAGGGGGCAGGTAGAGACCCAGTACTTC. It encodes CASSSLRGQVETQYF.